This record looks at one TCR beta chain sequence and its context. What it recognizes is unknown. CDR1 and CDR2 from the germline V gene are KGHSH and LQKENI. The CDR3 covers 15 residues. V dropped 2 bases and J dropped 4 bases, with 15 bases sitting between them. This record belongs to a study of T cell repertoires in cytomegalovirus infection. Study summary: It was recently identified HLA-C-restricted and well-studied HLA-B-restricted CMV epitopes that the study used. Based on public TCR beta signatures, there were indications of CMV infection and of a matching HLA type. Points from the study as a whole: Cumulative public TCR beta family frequency identified carriers of CMV plus the relevant HLA. Dominating the ex vivo response were TCR beta clonotypes that were CMV-specific and HLA-C-restricted.

TCRdb called the reads again in MiXCR, with one record for every CDR3 protein. Of about half a million distinct CDR3 sequences in the sample, roughly a third are singletons; the top ten hold roughly 16%. Here the sequenced sample was cultured PBMCs, taken from culture after CMV antigen stimulation. The sequence was obtained from a human donor in good health (CMV status not recorded). Some clones in this sample may be carry-over from other donors' samples. The chain employs TRBV18 and TRBJ2-7; tentative D call: TRBD2 (6 bases). CDR3 in amino acids: CASSPASGVPYEQYV. As DNA, the CDR3 is TGTGCCAGCTCACCAGCTTCGGGAGTTCCTTACGAGCAGTACGTC.